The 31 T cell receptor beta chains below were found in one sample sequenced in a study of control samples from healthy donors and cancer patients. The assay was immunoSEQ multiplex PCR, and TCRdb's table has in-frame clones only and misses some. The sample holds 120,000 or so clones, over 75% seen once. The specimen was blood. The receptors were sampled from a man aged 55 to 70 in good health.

The CDR3 spells CASSVARGSPYEQYF. CDR3 DNA: TGTGCCAGCAGCGTGGCCCGGGGGAGCCCCTACGAGCAGTACTTC. The gene calls are TRBV6-5 and TRBJ2-7, with D perhaps matching TRBD2 (6 bases). This CDR3 comprises 15 residues. V was trimmed by 6 bases and J by 2 bases, leaving 17 bases between them. Germline loops: CDR1 MNHEY, CDR2 SVGAGI.

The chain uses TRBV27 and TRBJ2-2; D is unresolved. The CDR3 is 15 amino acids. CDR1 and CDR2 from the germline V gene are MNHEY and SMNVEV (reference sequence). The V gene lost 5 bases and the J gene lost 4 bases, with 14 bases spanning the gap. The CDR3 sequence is CASSPTAASTGELFF. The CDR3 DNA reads TGTGCCAGCAGTCCAACGGCCGCGTCCACCGGGGAGCTGTTTTTT.

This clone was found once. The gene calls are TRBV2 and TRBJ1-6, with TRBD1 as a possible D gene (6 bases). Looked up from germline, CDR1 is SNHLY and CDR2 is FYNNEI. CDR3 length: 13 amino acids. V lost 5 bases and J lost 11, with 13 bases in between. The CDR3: CASSQGNVAPLHF. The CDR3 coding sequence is TGTGCCAGCAGTCAGGGGAACGTGGCACCCCTCCACTTT.

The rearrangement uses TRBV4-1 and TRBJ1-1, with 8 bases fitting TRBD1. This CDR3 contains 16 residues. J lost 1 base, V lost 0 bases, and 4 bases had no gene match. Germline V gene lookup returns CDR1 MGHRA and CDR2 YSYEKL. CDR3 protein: CASSQDQTGANTEAFF. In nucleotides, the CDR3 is TGCGCCAGCAGCCAAGATCAGACAGGGGCGAACACTGAAGCTTTCTTT.

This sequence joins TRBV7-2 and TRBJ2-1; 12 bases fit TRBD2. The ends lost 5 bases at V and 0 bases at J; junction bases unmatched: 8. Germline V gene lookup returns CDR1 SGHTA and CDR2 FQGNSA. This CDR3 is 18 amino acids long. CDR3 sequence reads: CASSTWTSGVSSYNEQFF. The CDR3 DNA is TGTGCCAGCAGCACCTGGACTAGCGGGGTTTCCTCCTACAATGAGCAGTTCTTC.

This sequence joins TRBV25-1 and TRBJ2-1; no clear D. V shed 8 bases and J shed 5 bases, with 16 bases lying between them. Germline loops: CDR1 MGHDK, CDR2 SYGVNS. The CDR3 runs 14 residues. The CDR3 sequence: CASEETQPDNEQFF. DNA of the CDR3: TGTGCCAGCGAAGAGACTCAGCCAGACAATGAGCAGTTCTTC.

The CDR3 sequence is CASSPNYGGGDTQYF. The CDR3 DNA sequence: TGTGCCAGCTCACCTAATTACGGCGGGGGAGATACGCAGTATTTT. V and J are TRBV18 and TRBJ2-3; 7 positions agree with TRBD2. The CDR3 extends over 15 amino acids. The J segment lost 5 bases and the V segment lost 3 bases, leaving 8 bases of the junction unmatched. Per germline, CDR1 KGHSH and CDR2 LQKENI.

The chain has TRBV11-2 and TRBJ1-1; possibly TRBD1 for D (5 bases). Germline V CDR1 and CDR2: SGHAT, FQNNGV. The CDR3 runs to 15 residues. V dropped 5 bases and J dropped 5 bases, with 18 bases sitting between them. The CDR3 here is CASSPGPLGGTEAFF. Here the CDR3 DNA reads TGTGCCAGCAGCCCGGGCCCGCTCGGGGGGACTGAAGCTTTCTTT.

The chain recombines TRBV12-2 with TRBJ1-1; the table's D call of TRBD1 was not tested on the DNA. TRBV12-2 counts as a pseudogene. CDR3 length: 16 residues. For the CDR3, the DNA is TGTGCAAGTCGCTTAAGACAGCCCCGCTGGGACACTGAAGCTTTCTTT. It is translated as CASRLRQPRWDTEAFF.

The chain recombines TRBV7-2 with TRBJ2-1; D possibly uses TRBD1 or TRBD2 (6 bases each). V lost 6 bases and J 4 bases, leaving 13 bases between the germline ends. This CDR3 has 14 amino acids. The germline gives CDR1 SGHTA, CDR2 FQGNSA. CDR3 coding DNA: TGTGCCAGCAGGGGGGGACACCAATACAATGAGCAGTTCTTC. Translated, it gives CASRGGHQYNEQFF.

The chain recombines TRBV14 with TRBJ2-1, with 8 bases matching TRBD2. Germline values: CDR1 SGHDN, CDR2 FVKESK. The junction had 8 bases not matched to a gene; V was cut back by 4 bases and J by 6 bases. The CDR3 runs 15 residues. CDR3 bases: TGTGCCAGCAGCCGAGATATCGGGGGGGCCAATGAGCAGTTCTTC. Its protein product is CASSRDIGGANEQFF.

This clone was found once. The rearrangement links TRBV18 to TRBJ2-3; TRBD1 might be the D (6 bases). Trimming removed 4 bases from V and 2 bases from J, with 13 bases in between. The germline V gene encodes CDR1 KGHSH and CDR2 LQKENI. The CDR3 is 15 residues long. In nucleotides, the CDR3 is TGTGCCAGCTCACTCATGAAGGGGGTCACAGATACGCAGTATTTT. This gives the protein CASSLMKGVTDTQYF.

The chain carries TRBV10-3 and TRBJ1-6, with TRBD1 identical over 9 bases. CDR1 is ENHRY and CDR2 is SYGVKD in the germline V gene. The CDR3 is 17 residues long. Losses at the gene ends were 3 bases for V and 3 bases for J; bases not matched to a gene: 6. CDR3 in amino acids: CAISETGGPYYNSPLHF. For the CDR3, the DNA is TGTGCCATCAGTGAAACAGGGGGCCCTTACTATAATTCACCCCTCCACTTT.

In nucleotides, the CDR3 is TGTGCCAGCAGGTGGACAGTCAATCAGCCCCAGCATTTT. It codes for CASRWTVNQPQHF. V and J are TRBV28 and TRBJ1-5; a weak D match, TRBD1 (6 bases). The germline CDR1 and CDR2 sequences are MDHEN and SYDVKM. V was clipped by 6 bases and J by 3 bases, with 9 bases between them. This CDR3 has 13 amino acids.

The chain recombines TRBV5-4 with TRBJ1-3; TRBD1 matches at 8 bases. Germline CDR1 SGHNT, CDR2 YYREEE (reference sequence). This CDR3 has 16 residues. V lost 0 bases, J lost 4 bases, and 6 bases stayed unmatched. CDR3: CASSLETGVLGNTIYF. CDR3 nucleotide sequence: TGTGCCAGCAGCTTGGAGACAGGGGTGTTGGGAAACACCATATATTTT.

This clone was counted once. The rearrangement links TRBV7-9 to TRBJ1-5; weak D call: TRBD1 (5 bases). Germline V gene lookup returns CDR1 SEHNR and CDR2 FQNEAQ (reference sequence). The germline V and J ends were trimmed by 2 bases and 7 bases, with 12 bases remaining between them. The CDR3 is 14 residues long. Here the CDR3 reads CASSLQGWGQPQHF. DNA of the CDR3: TGTGCCAGCAGCTTACAGGGCTGGGGACAGCCCCAGCATTTT.

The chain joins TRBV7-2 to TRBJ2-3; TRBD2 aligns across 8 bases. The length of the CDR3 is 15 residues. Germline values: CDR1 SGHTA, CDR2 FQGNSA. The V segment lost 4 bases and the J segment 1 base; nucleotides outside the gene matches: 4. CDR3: CASSWTGGGTDTQYF. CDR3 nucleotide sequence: TGTGCCAGCAGCTGGACGGGGGGGGGCACAGATACGCAGTATTTT.

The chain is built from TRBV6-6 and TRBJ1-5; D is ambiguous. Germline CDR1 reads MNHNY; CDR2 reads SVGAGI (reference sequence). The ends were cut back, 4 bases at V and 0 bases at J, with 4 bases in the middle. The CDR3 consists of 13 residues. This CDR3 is CASSFDSNQPQHF. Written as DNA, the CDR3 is TGTGCCAGCAGTTTTGATAGCAATCAGCCCCAGCATTTT.

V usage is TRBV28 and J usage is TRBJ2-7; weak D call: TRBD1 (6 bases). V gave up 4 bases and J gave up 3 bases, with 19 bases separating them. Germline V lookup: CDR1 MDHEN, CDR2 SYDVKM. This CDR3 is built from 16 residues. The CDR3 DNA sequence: TGTGCCAGCAGTTCCCCCCCCGGTGCAGGGGACTACGAGCAGTACTTC. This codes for CASSSPPGAGDYEQYF.

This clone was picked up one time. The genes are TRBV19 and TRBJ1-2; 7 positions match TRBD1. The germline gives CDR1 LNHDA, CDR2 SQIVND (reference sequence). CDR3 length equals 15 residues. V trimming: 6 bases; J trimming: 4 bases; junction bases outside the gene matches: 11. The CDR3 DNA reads TGTGCCAGTAGCCCCGACAGGGCGTGGAGCTATGGCTACACCTTC. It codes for CASSPDRAWSYGYTF. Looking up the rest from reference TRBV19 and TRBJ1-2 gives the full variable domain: DGGITQSPKYLFRKEGQNVTLSCEQNLNHDAMYWYRQDPGQGLRLIYYSQIVNDFQKGDIAEGYSVSREKKESFPLTVTSAQKNPTAFYLCASSPDRAWSYGYTFGSGTRLTVV.

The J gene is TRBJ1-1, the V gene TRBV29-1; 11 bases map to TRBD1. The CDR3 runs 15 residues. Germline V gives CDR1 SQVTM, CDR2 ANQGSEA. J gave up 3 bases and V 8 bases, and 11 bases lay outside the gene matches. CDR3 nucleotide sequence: TGCAGCTTCCGAGCGGGGACAGGGGGACACACTGAAGCTTTCTTT. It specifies CSFRAGTGGHTEAFF.

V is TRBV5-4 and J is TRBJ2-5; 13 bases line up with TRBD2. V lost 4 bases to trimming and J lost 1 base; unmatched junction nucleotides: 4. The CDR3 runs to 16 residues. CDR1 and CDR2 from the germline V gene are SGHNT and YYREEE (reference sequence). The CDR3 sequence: CASSEGLAGSQETQYF. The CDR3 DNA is TGTGCCAGCAGCGAGGGACTAGCGGGATCCCAAGAGACCCAGTACTTC.

The CDR3 nucleotides read TGTGCCAGCAGTTTATCGGACAGGGACAGGAACACTGAAGCTTTCTTT. Translated, it gives CASSLSDRDRNTEAFF. The V gene is TRBV28, the J gene TRBJ1-1; TRBD1 aligns across 8 bases. With 1 base clipped from V and 1 base from J, the junction kept 5 bases outside the gene matches. The CDR3 contains 16 residues. The germline CDR1 and CDR2 sequences are MDHEN and SYDVKM.

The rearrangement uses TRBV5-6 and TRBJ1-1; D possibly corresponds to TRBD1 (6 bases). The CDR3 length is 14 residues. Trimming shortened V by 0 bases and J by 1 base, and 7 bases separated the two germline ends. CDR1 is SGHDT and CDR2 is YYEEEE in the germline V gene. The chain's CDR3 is CASSLGTANTEAFF. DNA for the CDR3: TGTGCCAGCAGCTTGGGGACAGCGAACACTGAAGCTTTCTTT.

CDR3 nucleotide sequence: TGTGCCAGCTCACGGGACAGCACCTACGAGCAGTACTTC. It encodes CASSRDSTYEQYF. This chain joins TRBV18 and TRBJ2-7; TRBD1 agrees at 7 bases. The CDR3 loop spans 13 amino acids. The V and J ends lost 4 bases and 2 bases, in that order; junction bases with no gene match: 2. Germline V gives CDR1 KGHSH, CDR2 LQKENI. The whole variable domain, filled in from reference TRBV18 and TRBJ2-7, reads NAGVMQNPRHLVRRRGQEARLRCSPMKGHSHVYWYRQLPEEGLKFMVYLQKENIIDESGMPKERFSAEFPKEGPSILRIQQVVRGDSAAYFCASSRDSTYEQYFGPGTRLTVT.

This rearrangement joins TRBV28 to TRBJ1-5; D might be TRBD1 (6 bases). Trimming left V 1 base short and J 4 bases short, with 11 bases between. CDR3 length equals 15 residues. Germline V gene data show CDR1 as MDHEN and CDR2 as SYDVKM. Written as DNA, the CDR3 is TGTGCCAGCAGTTTATTCGGGGGCCCTAATCAGCCCCAGCATTTT. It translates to CASSLFGGPNQPQHF.

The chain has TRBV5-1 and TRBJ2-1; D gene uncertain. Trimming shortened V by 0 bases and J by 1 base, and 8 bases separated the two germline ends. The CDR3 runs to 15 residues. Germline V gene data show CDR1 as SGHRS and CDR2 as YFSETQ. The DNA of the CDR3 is TGCGCCAGCAGCTTGGGAACAGCATCCTACAATGAGCAGTTCTTC. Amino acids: CASSLGTASYNEQFF.

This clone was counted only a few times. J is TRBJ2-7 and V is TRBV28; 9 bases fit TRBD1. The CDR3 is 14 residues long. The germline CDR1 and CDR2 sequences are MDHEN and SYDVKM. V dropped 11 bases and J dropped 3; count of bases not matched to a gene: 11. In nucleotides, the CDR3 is TGTGCCGTCCTTTCGACAGGGGGAATCTACGAGCAGTACTTC. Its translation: CAVLSTGGIYEQYF.

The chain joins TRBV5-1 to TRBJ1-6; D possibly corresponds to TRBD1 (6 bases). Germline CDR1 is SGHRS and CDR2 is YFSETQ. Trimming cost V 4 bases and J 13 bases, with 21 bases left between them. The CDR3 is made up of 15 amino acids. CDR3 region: CASSQTGDTKLPLHF. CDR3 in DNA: TGCGCCAGCAGCCAAACCGGGGACACAAAACTGCCCCTCCACTTT.

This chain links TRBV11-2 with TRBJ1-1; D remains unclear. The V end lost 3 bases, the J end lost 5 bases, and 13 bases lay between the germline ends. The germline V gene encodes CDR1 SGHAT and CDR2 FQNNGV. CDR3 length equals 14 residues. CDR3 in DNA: TGTGCCAGCAGCTTTGGGGATGCGAGGACTGAAGCTTTCTTT. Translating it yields CASSFGDARTEAFF.

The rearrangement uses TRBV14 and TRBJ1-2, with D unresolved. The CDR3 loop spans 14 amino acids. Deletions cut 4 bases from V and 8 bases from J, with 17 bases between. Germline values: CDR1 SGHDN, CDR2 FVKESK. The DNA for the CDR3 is TGTGCCAGCAGCCTCTCCTCTCCCGGGAGCGGCTACACCTTC. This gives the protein CASSLSSPGSGYTF. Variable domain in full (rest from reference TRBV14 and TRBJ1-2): EAGVTQFPSHSVIEKGQTVTLRCDPISGHDNLYWYRRVMGKEIKFLLHFVKESKQDESGMPNNRFLAERTGGTYSTLKVQPAELEDSGVYFCASSLSSPGSGYTFGSGTRLTVV.